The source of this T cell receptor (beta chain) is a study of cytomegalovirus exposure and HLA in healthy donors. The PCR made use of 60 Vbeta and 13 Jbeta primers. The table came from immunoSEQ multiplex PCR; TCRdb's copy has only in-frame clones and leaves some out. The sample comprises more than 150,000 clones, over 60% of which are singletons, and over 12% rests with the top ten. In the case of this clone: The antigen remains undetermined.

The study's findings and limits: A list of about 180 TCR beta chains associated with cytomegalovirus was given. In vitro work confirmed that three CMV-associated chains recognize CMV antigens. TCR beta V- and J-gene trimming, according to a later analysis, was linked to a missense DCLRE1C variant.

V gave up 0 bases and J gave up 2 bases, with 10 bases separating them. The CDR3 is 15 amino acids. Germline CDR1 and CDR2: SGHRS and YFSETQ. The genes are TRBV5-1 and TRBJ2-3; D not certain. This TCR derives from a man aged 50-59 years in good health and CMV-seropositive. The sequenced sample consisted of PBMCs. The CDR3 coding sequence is TGCGCCAGCAGCTTGGACGGAGTACCCACAGATACGCAGTATTTT. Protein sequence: CASSLDGVPTDTQYF.